The clone carrying this T cell receptor beta chain was counted a few times. Its antigen is not identified. This sample was taken from a study of beta chain features in type 1 diabetes. Whole-study findings and limits: People with Type 1 diabetes carried modestly yet significantly shorter TCRB CDR3s in all four CD4+ subsets.

Isolated RNA was reverse transcribed in full, so expressed TCRB transcripts were sequenced. Assay used: immunoSEQ multiplex PCR; TCRdb lists only in-frame clones, some missing. Seen here are 300,000 to 350,000 clones, roughly 13% observed once, and the top ten hold over 0.014%. The origin of this receptor is a woman under 30 with type 1 diabetes. Sequenced input: naive CD4+ T cells from blood.

The CDR3 loop is CASSPSAPTEAFF. The CDR3 DNA reads TGTGCCAGCAGTCCCAGCGCCCCAACTGAAGCTTTCTTT. V gene TRBV28 combines with J gene TRBJ1-1; no firm D call. Germline assignment: CDR1 MDHEN and CDR2 SYDVKM. The CDR3 runs 13 residues. The ends were cut back, 5 bases at V and 5 bases at J, with 12 bases in the middle.